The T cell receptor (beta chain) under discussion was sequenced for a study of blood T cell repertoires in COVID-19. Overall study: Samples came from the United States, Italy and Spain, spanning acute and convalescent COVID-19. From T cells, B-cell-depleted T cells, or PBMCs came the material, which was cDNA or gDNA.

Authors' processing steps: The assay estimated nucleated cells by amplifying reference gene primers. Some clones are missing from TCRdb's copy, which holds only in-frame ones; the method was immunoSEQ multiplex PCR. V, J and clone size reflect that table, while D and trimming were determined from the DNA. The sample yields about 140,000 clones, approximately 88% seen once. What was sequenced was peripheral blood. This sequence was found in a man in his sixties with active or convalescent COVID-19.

CDR3 nucleotides: TGTGCCAGTAGCCCAAAACTAGGAGGCGAGCAGTACTTC. The encoded protein is CASSPKLGGEQYF. This rearrangement joins TRBV19 to TRBJ2-7, with D maybe TRBD2 (5 bases). The V end was cut by 6 bases, the J end by 6 bases, with 15 bases between. There are 13 residues in the CDR3. Germline lookup yields CDR1 LNHDA and CDR2 SQIVND (reference sequence).